This note documents a single T cell receptor beta chain sequence. The data belong to a study of blood T cell repertoires in COVID-19. Study-level background: Samples representing acute and convalescent COVID-19 were sourced from the United States, Italy and Spain. PBMCs, B-cell-depleted T cells, or T cells provided the cDNA or gDNA that made up the material.

Trimming removed 4 bases from V and 4 bases from J, with 11 bases in between. The V gene's germline CDR1 is SGHRS and CDR2 YFSETQ. The CDR3 runs to 13 residues. Original methodology: Reference gene primers were amplified, and this amplification served to estimate nucleated cell counts. Sequencing used immunoSEQ multiplex PCR; TCRdb keeps in-frame clones, though not all of them. For V, J and clone size, that table is used; D and trimming come from the DNA. The sample holds 100,000 or so clones; 75% to 85% are singletons and the top ten take about 13%. This TCR was recovered from a human donor in a cohort sampled during active COVID-19. The genes are TRBV5-1 and TRBJ1-2, with D uncertain. The sequenced sample was peripheral blood. CDR3 in DNA: TGCGCCAGCAGCCCTAGCGAGAGCTATGGCTACACCTTC. It translates to CASSPSESYGYTF.